These 8 T cell receptor beta chains originate from one sample sequenced in a study of blood T cell repertoires in COVID-19. The protocol was immunoSEQ multiplex PCR, while the TCRdb copy is restricted to in-frame clones and leaves out a portion. The sample yields over 250,000 clones, less than 90% seen once. The sample taken for sequencing was peripheral blood. These receptors were collected from a man aged 60 to 69 who had recovered from COVID-19.

This chain joins TRBV7-9 and TRBJ2-7; D unclear. The CDR3 consists of 12 residues. Germline V gene data show CDR1 as SEHNR and CDR2 as FQNEAQ (reference sequence). The V gene lost 5 bases and the J gene lost 3 bases, with 8 bases spanning the gap. CDR3 sequence reads: CASSRTDYEQYF. CDR3 nucleotides: TGTGCCAGCAGCCGTACAGACTACGAGCAGTACTTC.

This chain uses TRBV14 with TRBJ2-2; 7 bases fit TRBD2. The V segment lost 4 bases and the J segment 2 bases; nucleotides outside the gene matches: 7. The germline V gene encodes CDR1 SGHDN and CDR2 FVKESK. CDR3 length: 16 residues. CDR3 coding DNA: TGTGCCAGCAGCCTTGCACGGGGGGTTAACACCGGGGAGCTGTTTTTT. This codes for CASSLARGVNTGELFF.

This chain links TRBV9 with TRBJ2-2, with TRBD1 as a possible D gene (6 bases). The ends were cut back, 0 bases at V and 5 bases at J, with 23 bases in the middle. Germline V CDR1 and CDR2: SGDLS, YYNGEE. The CDR3 spans 19 residues. DNA of the CDR3: TGTGCCAGCAGCGTAGCTACGGGCGGCGAACAGGGAAGGACCGGGGAGCTGTTTTTT. Protein product: CASSVATGGEQGRTGELFF.

V and J are TRBV6-6 and TRBJ1-2; 8 bases line up with TRBD1. CDR3 length: 15 residues. Trimming cost V 0 bases and J 6 bases; bases outside gene matches: 6. Germline CDR1 and CDR2: MNHNY and SVGAGI (reference sequence). The chain's CDR3 is CASSYSWQGAHGYTF. The CDR3 DNA reads as TGTGCCAGCAGTTACTCGTGGCAGGGGGCGCATGGCTACACCTTC.

J is TRBJ1-1 and V is TRBV7-9, with 11 nucleotides matching TRBD1. Germline values: CDR1 SEHNR, CDR2 FQNEAQ (reference sequence). With V trimmed by 1 base and J by 4 bases, 2 bases remained unmatched. The length of the CDR3 is 15 residues. Written as DNA, the CDR3 is TGTGCCAGCAGCTTAGGGACAGGGGGCGGCACTGAAGCTTTCTTT. Amino acids: CASSLGTGGGTEAFF.

The CDR3 spells CASSRYRGNEQFF. For the CDR3, the DNA is TGTGCCAGCAGCCGATATAGAGGCAATGAGCAGTTCTTC. The chain combines TRBV27 with TRBJ2-1, with D unclear. Germline V lookup: CDR1 MNHEY, CDR2 SMNVEV (reference sequence). The CDR3 has 13 residues. Trimming left V 6 bases short and J 6 bases short, with 12 bases between.

The chain combines TRBV19 with TRBJ2-3; D gene uncertain. Looked up from germline, CDR1 is LNHDA and CDR2 is SQIVND (reference sequence). CDR3 size: 15 residues. V dropped 5 bases and J dropped 4 bases, with 16 bases sitting between them. CDR3 sequence reads: CASSPWALQADTQYF. CDR3 bases: TGTGCCAGTAGTCCCTGGGCCCTCCAGGCAGATACGCAGTATTTT.

V is TRBV28 and J is TRBJ1-5; D gene ambiguous. Trimming took 6 bases from V and 0 from J, leaving 24 bases between them. The CDR3 covers 19 residues. Germline V CDR1 and CDR2: MDHEN, SYDVKM. The DNA for the CDR3 is TGTGCCAGCAGATTTTCTATAGGTTCCACACTAAATAGCAATCAGCCCCAGCATTTT. This codes for CASRFSIGSTLNSNQPQHF.